A selection of T cell receptor beta chains follows, all from one sample in a study of cytomegalovirus exposure and HLA in healthy donors. Assay used: immunoSEQ multiplex PCR; TCRdb lists only in-frame clones, some missing. The repertoire includes 150,000 to 200,000 clones, around 85% of them detected once, and 1.5% to 2% sits in the top ten. Sequenced sample: PBMCs. All receptors come from a man younger than 30 in good health and CMV-seronegative. Both conserved end residues are part of each CDR3. The D gene is left open where the match is weak. Some rows mark clone size as missing; the rest say once, few, many or name a class of expanded clone.

TRBV5-6	.	TRBJ1-1	.	CASSALTGGSEAFF	TGTGCCAGCAGCGCTTTGACAGGTGGAAGTGAAGCTTTCTTT
TRBV18	.	TRBJ1-5	.	CASAVAARNQPQHF	TGTGCCAGCGCGGTGGCAGCGCGCAATCAGCCCCAGCATTTT
TRBV23-1	.	TRBJ1-5	.	CASSQSGGSYSNQPQHF	TGCGCCAGCAGTCAGTCGGGGGGCTCTTATAGCAATCAGCCCCAGCATTTT
TRBV6-7	.	TRBJ2-7	TRBD2	CASSLRDYPTYEQYF	TGTGCCAGCAGTCTCCGGGACTATCCGACTTACGAGCAGTACTTC
TRBV4-3	.	TRBJ2-4	TRBD1	CASSQDGAGRGIAKNIQYF	TGCGCCAGCAGCCAAGATGGGGCGGGCAGGGGGATAGCCAAAAACATTCAGTACTTC
TRBV5-1	.	TRBJ2-1	TRBD1	CASSLGGQGANEQFF	TGCGCCAGCAGCTTGGGCGGGCAGGGGGCAAATGAGCAGTTCTTC
TRBV5-5	once	TRBJ1-1	.	CASSASQSGVNTEAFF	TGTGCCAGCAGCGCGTCACAATCGGGGGTGAACACTGAAGCTTTCTTT
TRBV19	once	TRBJ1-6	TRBD1	CASSMRATGGDSPLHF	TGTGCCAGTAGTATGAGGGCGACAGGGGGCGATTCACCCCTCCACTTT
TRBV5-1	few	TRBJ2-3	.	CASSLGQYPDTQYF	TGCGCCAGCAGCTTGGGGCAGTACCCAGATACGCAGTATTTT
TRBV5-5	.	TRBJ1-5	.	CASSLGGRGFNQPQHF	TGTGCCAGCAGCTTGGGAGGGCGCGGATTCAATCAGCCCCAGCATTTT
TRBV7-2	.	TRBJ2-2	TRBD2	CASSFSSSGGINTGELFF	TGTGCCAGCAGCTTTAGTTCTAGCGGGGGCATAAACACCGGGGAGCTGTTTTTT
TRBV10-3	.	TRBJ2-7	.	CAISEDKASYEQYF	TGTGCCATCAGTGAGGACAAGGCCTCCTACGAGCAGTACTTC